This T cell receptor beta chain derives from a study of identical twins. The CDR3 runs 14 residues. CDR1 and CDR2 (germline): SQVTM, ANQGSEA. V was clipped by 0 bases and J by 2 bases, with 11 bases between them. MiXCR, applied by TCRdb to the 5' RACE reads, yields one record per CDR3 protein. This table has some 1,700,000 distinct CDR3 sequences, roughly a third appearing once. The gene calls are TRBV29-1 and TRBJ2-7; D possibly corresponds to TRBD1 (6 bases). Material for sequencing was cord blood. This receptor was obtained from a newborn girl in good health. The chain's CDR3 is CSVEDRDNPYEQYF. CDR3 nucleotides: TGCAGCGTTGAAGACCGGGACAACCCCTACGAGCAGTACTTC.